Sequencing of this T cell receptor (beta chain) was carried out in a study of T cell responses to AZD1222 COVID-19 vaccine. Whole-study findings and limits: Two AZD1222 administrations were followed by greater Spike-specific TCR breadth and depth. The sample set comprised mostly white British donors with more females, and clonal diversity was possibly underestimated.

Germline V gene lookup returns CDR1 LGHNA and CDR2 YSLEER. Trimming cost V 1 base and J 5 bases, with 18 bases left between them. The CDR3 contains 17 residues. TCRdb's table, derived via immunoSEQ multiplex PCR, lists solely in-frame clones and lacks some. This table has some 95,000 clones, roughly nine tenths appearing once. In regard to this clone: Its antigen is still unknown.

This sequence originates from an adult in good health. The chain links TRBV4-3 to TRBJ1-5; D possibly corresponds to TRBD1 (6 bases). The sample in question was peripheral blood, obtained on day 0 of MenACWY control vaccination. CDR3 nucleotides: TGCGCCAGCAGCCAAGGGTGGACAGAAAAGGTTCATCAGCCCCAGCATTTT. Its protein is CASSQGWTEKVHQPQHF.